These 30 T cell receptor beta chains were sequenced from one sample in a study of PD-1 blockade in classical Hodgkin lymphoma. Data came from immunoSEQ multiplex PCR; TCRdb stores just in-frame clones and leaves some out. The table has about 17,000 clones, roughly 65% seen once. Time point in this sample: cycle 4 day 1 (C4D1), after 6 weeks of nivolumab. Autologous stem cell transplantation was followed by relapse in every patient, and brentuximab vedotin exposure varied. Material: peripheral blood mononuclear cells (PBMCs), obtained before the fourth cycle of nivolumab. The source of these receptors is a human donor with classical Hodgkin lymphoma.

The chain joins TRBV14 to TRBJ2-2; no clear D. This CDR3 contains 13 residues. Trimming left V 0 bases short and J 6 bases short, with 5 bases between. Germline-derived CDR1 and CDR2 are SGHDN and FVKESK. CDR3 residues: CASSQDIAGELFF. CDR3 DNA: TGTGCCAGCAGCCAAGATATCGCCGGGGAGCTGTTTTTT.

The chain has TRBV7-2 and TRBJ2-3; D gene uncertain. The CDR3 extends over 16 amino acids. Germline CDR1 reads SGHTA; CDR2 reads FQGNSA. Deletions cut 0 bases from V and 1 base from J, with 11 bases between. This chain's CDR3 is CASSLALRLRTDTQYF. The CDR3 DNA is TGTGCCAGCAGCTTAGCGCTGAGACTCCGCACAGATACGCAGTATTTT.

The chain carries TRBV7-9 and TRBJ2-7; 7 bases agree with TRBD1. Germline CDR1 and CDR2: SEHNR and FQNEAQ (reference sequence). The CDR3 totals 14 residues. The V and J ends lost 5 bases and 5 bases, in that order; junction bases with no gene match: 9. CDR3: CASSPAQGDHEQYF. The CDR3 DNA follows: TGTGCCAGCAGCCCGGCGCAGGGGGACCACGAGCAGTACTTC. The full variable domain, with the rest looked up from reference TRBV7-9 and TRBJ2-7, is DTGVSQNPRHKITKRGQNVTFRCDPISEHNRLYWYRQTLGQGPEFLTYFQNEAQLEKSRLLSDRFSAERPKGSFSTLEIQRTEQGDSAMYLCASSPAQGDHEQYFGPGTRLTVT.

The chain uses TRBV19 and TRBJ1-5, with 8 bases fitting TRBD1. There are 17 residues in the CDR3. V gave up 4 bases and J gave up 2 bases; unmatched junction bases: 10. CDR1 is LNHDA, CDR2 SQIVND, per germline (reference sequence). The CDR3 loop reads CASSTFPGGEGNQPQHF. The CDR3 nucleotides read TGTGCCAGTAGTACTTTCCCAGGGGGCGAGGGCAATCAGCCCCAGCATTTT.

The rearrangement links TRBV19 to TRBJ1-1; weak D call: TRBD1 (6 bases). The CDR3 has 14 amino acids. Germline CDR1 LNHDA, CDR2 SQIVND (reference sequence). Trimming cost V 6 bases and J 7 bases, with 18 bases left between them. The CDR3 spells CASRPTQGRNEAFF. The DNA for the CDR3 is TGTGCCAGTAGGCCGACCCAGGGGCGGAATGAAGCTTTCTTT.

The rearrangement links TRBV2 to TRBJ2-1; D not certain. The CDR3 runs 13 residues. Trimming took 3 bases from V and 3 from J, leaving 6 bases between them. In germline, CDR1 is SNHLY, CDR2 FYNNEI. CDR3 in amino acids: CASSDASYNEQFF. The CDR3 coding sequence is TGTGCCAGCAGTGACGCCAGCTACAATGAGCAGTTCTTC. Drawing the rest from reference TRBV2 and TRBJ2-1, the complete variable domain is EPEVTQTPSHQVTQMGQEVILRCVPISNHLYFYWYRQILGQKVEFLVSFYNNEISEKSEIFDDQFSVERPDGSNFTLKIRSTKLEDSAMYFCASSDASYNEQFFGPGTRLTVL.

The genes are TRBV5-5 and TRBJ1-5, with a possible D match to TRBD1 (5 bases). The CDR3 is 14 residues long. Germline CDR1 and CDR2: SGHKS and YYEKEE (reference sequence). V was shortened by 4 bases and J by 1 base, with 9 bases between the two germline ends. The CDR3 spells CASSRQKSNQPQHF. The CDR3 DNA reads TGTGCCAGCAGCCGACAGAAAAGCAATCAGCCCCAGCATTTT.

The DNA of the CDR3 is TGCAGCGTTGAACTGGGGGGGGTGTCTAGCTCCTACGAGCAGTACTTC. Its protein product is CSVELGGVSSSYEQYF. This chain connects TRBV29-1 to TRBJ2-7; TRBD2 agrees at 7 bases. J gave up 0 bases and V 2 bases, and 10 bases lay outside the gene matches. The CDR3 is 16 amino acids. Looked up from germline, CDR1 is SQVTM and CDR2 is ANQGSEA.

The V gene is TRBV29-1, the J gene TRBJ1-1, with D possibly matching TRBD1 (5 bases). Trimming left V 4 bases short and J 6 bases short, with 9 bases between. Germline V gene data show CDR1 as SQVTM and CDR2 as ANQGSEA. CDR3 size: 11 residues. This CDR3 reads CSVAGGPEAFF. The CDR3 DNA follows: TGCAGCGTTGCGGGGGGACCTGAAGCTTTCTTT.

The CDR3: CASSPRVLAGSTDTQYF. For the CDR3, the DNA is TGTGCCAGCAGTCCAAGGGTCCTAGCGGGTAGCACAGATACGCAGTATTTT. The J gene is TRBJ2-3, the V gene TRBV2; TRBD2 aligns across 8 bases. V dropped 5 bases and J dropped 0; count of bases not matched to a gene: 10. Per the germline V gene, CDR1 is SNHLY and CDR2 is FYNNEI. This CDR3 spans 17 amino acids.

V usage is TRBV28 and J usage is TRBJ1-5, with 9 positions matching TRBD1. The V gene's germline CDR1 is MDHEN and CDR2 SYDVKM. CDR3 length: 15 amino acids. J lost 6 bases, V lost 6 bases, and 9 bases had no gene match. The CDR3 is CASRKQGASIQPQHF. The CDR3 DNA reads as TGTGCCAGCAGGAAACAGGGGGCGAGTATTCAGCCCCAGCATTTT.

This clone appeared once. This chain uses TRBV28 with TRBJ2-7, with D perhaps TRBD1 (6 bases). This CDR3 is built from 12 residues. Germline CDR1 is MDHEN and CDR2 is SYDVKM. V lost 5 bases to trimming and J lost 5 bases, with 10 bases between them. The CDR3 DNA sequence: TGTGCCAGCAGTCCCCAGGGGAACGAGCAGTACTTC. This encodes CASSPQGNEQYF.

The V call is TRBV9, the J call TRBJ2-1; D is unclear. The CDR3 runs to 14 residues. Trimming pared 0 bases from V and 4 bases from J, leaving 8 bases between. Germline V CDR1 and CDR2: SGDLS, YYNGEE. CDR3 sequence reads: CASSVANEYNEQFF. CDR3 sequence (DNA): TGTGCCAGCAGCGTAGCTAACGAATACAATGAGCAGTTCTTC.

This clone has more than one count but fewer than ten. This sequence joins TRBV5-1 and TRBJ2-3; D may correspond to TRBD1 or TRBD2 (5 bases each). The CDR3 runs 12 residues. Germline V gene lookup returns CDR1 SGHRS and CDR2 YFSETQ. Trimming stripped 0 bases from V and 14 bases from J, with 13 bases between. CDR3 DNA: TGCGCCAGCAGCTTGGATGGGGGAAAGGGGTATTTT. Residues: CASSLDGGKGYF.

The chain recombines TRBV5-1 with TRBJ2-1; 11 nucleotides align to TRBD2. The ends lost 4 bases at V and 7 bases at J; junction bases unmatched: 10. There are 16 residues in the CDR3. Germline loops: CDR1 SGHRS, CDR2 YFSETQ. CDR3 loop: CASSPETSGIWNEQFF. DNA of the CDR3: TGCGCCAGCAGCCCGGAGACTAGCGGGATATGGAATGAGCAGTTCTTC.

The rearrangement links TRBV7-9 to TRBJ2-1; D is perhaps TRBD1 (6 bases). V lost 5 bases to trimming and J lost 7 bases, with 9 bases between them. The CDR3 extends over 12 amino acids. Germline CDR1 SEHNR, CDR2 FQNEAQ (reference sequence). This CDR3 reads CASSEQGNEQFF. The CDR3 coding sequence is TGTGCCAGCAGCGAACAGGGAAATGAGCAGTTCTTC.

This clone is judged medium-sized. The chain combines TRBV4-2 with TRBJ2-2, with 11 bases that match TRBD2. From germline, CDR1 is LGHNA and CDR2 YNFKEQ. This CDR3 comprises 16 residues. Trimming removed 4 bases from V and 3 bases from J; junction bases left unmatched: 4. The CDR3 coding sequence is TGTGCCAGCAGCCTTAATAGCGGGGGGGACACCGGGGAGCTGTTTTTT. It yields the protein CASSLNSGGDTGELFF.

For this clone: An end of the junction does not agree with germline; a read error may underlie this. The chain carries TRBV5-5 and TRBJ2-5; TRBD2 might be the D (7 bases). Germline CDR1 SGHKS, CDR2 YYEKEE (reference sequence). The CDR3 contains 17 residues. The DNA of the CDR3 is TGTGCCAGCAGCGCCGGGACGGGGGGCTTGATAGGGGAGACCCGGTACTTC. As protein: CASSAGTGGLIGETRYF.

With regard to this clone: The junction departs from the called germline gene at one end, perhaps through a read error. The rearrangement links TRBV2 to TRBJ2-7; D is uncertain. Germline V gene sequence: CDR1 SNHLY, CDR2 FYNNEI. The CDR3 is 9 residues long. CDR3 sequence (DNA): TGTGCCAGCTTCTTTCCCATGGAATTC. The encoded protein is CASFFPMEF. Full variable domain (remainder filled in from reference TRBV2 and TRBJ2-7): EPEVTQTPSHQVTQMGQEVILRCVPISNHLYFYWYRQILGQKVEFLVSFYNNEISEKSEIFDDQFSVERPDGSNFTLKIRSTKLEDSAMYFCASFFPMEFGPGTRLTVT.

The chain carries TRBV11-2 and TRBJ2-7, with a possible D match to TRBD2 (6 bases). The length of the CDR3 is 15 residues. The germline V and J ends were trimmed by 5 bases and 2 bases, with 16 bases remaining between them. The germline gives CDR1 SGHAT, CDR2 FQNNGV. The CDR3 sequence: CASSKRGTAAYEQYF. CDR3 sequence (DNA): TGTGCCAGCAGCAAAAGAGGGACTGCAGCCTACGAGCAGTACTTC.

The chain couples TRBV15 to TRBJ2-3; D might be TRBD1 (5 bases). CDR1 LNHNV and CDR2 YYDKDF come from the germline V gene (reference sequence). V gave up 4 bases and J gave up 1 base, with 9 bases separating them. This CDR3 spans 14 amino acids. The CDR3 DNA reads TGTGCCACCAGCAAATCCAGGGGCACAGATACGCAGTATTTT. It is translated as CATSKSRGTDTQYF.

The chain has TRBV14 and TRBJ1-1; D ambiguous. Trimming stripped 1 base from V and 4 bases from J, with 10 bases between. The CDR3 contains 14 residues. Germline CDR1 is SGHDN and CDR2 is FVKESK. The CDR3 DNA is TGTGCCAGCAGCCAAGGGAGATCAGGCACTGAAGCTTTCTTT. It is translated as CASSQGRSGTEAFF.

V is TRBV5-1 and J is TRBJ1-4; TRBD1 matches 9 bases. This CDR3 is built from 17 residues. Unmatched junction bases numbered 3, after V lost 0 bases and J lost 0 bases. Per germline, CDR1 SGHRS and CDR2 YFSETQ. The DNA of the CDR3 is TGCGCCAGCAGCTTGGGGGGACAGGGATCAACTAATGAAAAACTGTTTTTT. It encodes CASSLGGQGSTNEKLFF. Full variable domain (missing parts from reference TRBV5-1 and TRBJ1-4): KAGVTQTPRYLIKTRGQQVTLSCSPISGHRSVSWYQQTPGQGLQFLFEYFSETQRNKGNFPGRFSGRQFSNSRSEMNVSTLELGDSALYLCASSLGGQGSTNEKLFFGSGTQLSVL.

In its sample, this clone was seen a few times. The chain carries TRBV2 and TRBJ2-5, with 10 bases lining up with TRBD1. The CDR3 sequence is 15 residues long. CDR1 and CDR2 from the germline V gene are SNHLY and FYNNEI. The trim removed 4 bases at V and 2 bases at J, leaving 4 bases unmatched. The CDR3 DNA is TGTGCCAGCAGTGTTGGGGACAGGGGACAAGAGACCCAGTACTTC. The encoded protein is CASSVGDRGQETQYF.

This clone came up a few times. The chain is built from TRBV7-9 and TRBJ2-3, with a tentative D call TRBD2 (7 bases). Trimming took 2 bases from V and 6 from J, leaving 18 bases between them. This CDR3 has 16 residues. CDR1 and CDR2 (germline): SEHNR, FQNEAQ (reference sequence). CDR3 loop: CASSLRVGGHTDTQYF. The CDR3 coding sequence is TGTGCCAGCAGCTTAAGAGTCGGGGGGCATACGGATACGCAGTATTTT.

The chain couples TRBV5-1 to TRBJ2-5, with 7 bases matching TRBD1. This CDR3 is built from 14 residues. CDR1 and CDR2 from the germline V gene are SGHRS and YFSETQ. Trimming at V came to 5 bases and at J to 1 base, leaving 5 bases not matched to a gene. The CDR3: CASRAGTAQETQYF. In DNA, the CDR3 is TGCGCCAGCAGGGCCGGGACAGCCCAAGAGACCCAGTACTTC.

The V call is TRBV5-5, the J call TRBJ1-1; no clear D gene. The CDR3 covers 14 residues. V lost 0 bases and J lost 0, with 6 bases in between. Germline lookup yields CDR1 SGHKS and CDR2 YYEKEE (reference sequence). The CDR3 loop is CASSLVGLNTEAFF. In nucleotides, the CDR3 is TGTGCCAGCAGCTTGGTTGGCCTGAACACTGAAGCTTTCTTT.

The chain joins TRBV7-2 to TRBJ2-7, with 7 nucleotides matching TRBD1. The CDR3 is 16 amino acids. Germline CDR1 reads SGHTA; CDR2 reads FQGNSA. V was clipped by 0 bases and J by 1 base; unmatched bases: 6. The CDR3 DNA follows: TGTGCCAGCAGCTTAGCCGAAATGACAGGGTCCTACGAGCAGTACTTC. It yields the protein CASSLAEMTGSYEQYF. Complete variable domain (other parts from reference TRBV7-2 and TRBJ2-7): GAGVSQSPSNKVTEKGKDVELRCDPISGHTALYWYRQSLGQGLEFLIYFQGNSAPDKSGLPSDRFSAERTGGSVSTLTIQRTQQEDSAVYLCASSLAEMTGSYEQYFGPGTRLTVT.

This clone was seen a handful of times. The chain couples TRBV28 to TRBJ1-2; no clear D. CDR1 is MDHEN, CDR2 SYDVKM, per germline. The V end lost 10 bases, the J end lost 5 bases, and 17 bases lay between the germline ends. The CDR3 spans 13 residues. The CDR3 nucleotides read TGTGCCACCCATCGAGGACCAAGTTATGGCTACACCTTC. As protein: CATHRGPSYGYTF.

The chain links TRBV7-8 to TRBJ1-3; D uncertain. V was pared by 5 bases and J by 3 bases, with 11 bases between. CDR1 SGHVS and CDR2 FQNEAQ come from the germline V gene. This CDR3 spans 14 amino acids. The CDR3 DNA is TGTGCCAGCAGCCCAGAGGTCGATGGAAACACCATATATTTT. Translated: CASSPEVDGNTIYF. Variable domain in full (rest from reference TRBV7-8 and TRBJ1-3): GAGVSQSPRYKVAKRGQDVALRCDPISGHVSLFWYQQALGQGPEFLTYFQNEAQLDKSGLPSDRFFAERPEGSVSTLKIQRTQQEDSAVYLCASSPEVDGNTIYFGEGSWLTVV.